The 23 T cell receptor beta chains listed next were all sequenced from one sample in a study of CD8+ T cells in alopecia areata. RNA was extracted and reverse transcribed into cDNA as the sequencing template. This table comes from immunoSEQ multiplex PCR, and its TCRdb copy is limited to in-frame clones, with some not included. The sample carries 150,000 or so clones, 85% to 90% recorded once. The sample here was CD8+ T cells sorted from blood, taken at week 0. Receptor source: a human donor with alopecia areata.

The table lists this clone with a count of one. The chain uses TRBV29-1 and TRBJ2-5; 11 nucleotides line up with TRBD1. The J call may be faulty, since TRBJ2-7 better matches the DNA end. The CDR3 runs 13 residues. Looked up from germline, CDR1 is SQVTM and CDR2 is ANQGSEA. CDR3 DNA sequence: TGCAGCGTTGTCGGGACAGGGGGCTACGAGCAGTACTTC. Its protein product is CSVVGTGGYEQYF.

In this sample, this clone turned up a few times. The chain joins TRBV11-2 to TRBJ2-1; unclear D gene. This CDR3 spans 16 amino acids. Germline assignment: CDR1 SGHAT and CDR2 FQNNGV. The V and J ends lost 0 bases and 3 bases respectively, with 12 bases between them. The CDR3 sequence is CASSLDPQTIYNEQFF. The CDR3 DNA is TGTGCCAGCAGCTTAGATCCGCAGACCATCTACAATGAGCAGTTCTTC. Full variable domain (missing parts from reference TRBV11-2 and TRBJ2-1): EAGVAQSPRYKIIEKRQSVAFWCNPISGHATLYWYQQILGQGPKLLIQFQNNGVVDDSQLPKDRFSAERLKGVDSTLKIQPAKLEDSAVYLCASSLDPQTIYNEQFFGPGTRLTVL.

CDR3 coding DNA: TGTGCCAGCAGCTTAAGACGAGCAGGGGAGAGTGAAAAACTGTTTTTT. Translated: CASSLRRAGESEKLFF. The chain is built from TRBV2 and TRBJ1-4; TRBD1 might be the D (6 bases). This CDR3 has 16 residues. V was cut by 6 bases and J by 7 bases, with 21 bases left in between. CDR1 and CDR2 (germline): SNHLY, FYNNEI.

The CDR3 loop reads CASSWLNTEAFF. The CDR3 DNA reads TGTGCCAGCAGTTGGTTGAACACTGAAGCTTTCTTT. This sequence joins TRBV6-6 and TRBJ1-1; D is ambiguous. V lost 4 bases and J lost 0, with 3 bases in between. Germline lookup yields CDR1 MNHNY and CDR2 SVGAGI (reference sequence). This CDR3 has 12 amino acids.

CDR3 DNA: TGTGCCAGCAGCTCCATCCTAGCGGGAGGGCCCTATGAGCAGTTCTTC. Protein: CASSSILAGGPYEQFF. The rearrangement joins TRBV7-9 to TRBJ2-1, with TRBD2 matching 12 bases. The V and J ends lost 4 bases and 8 bases, in that order; junction bases with no gene match: 9. Germline V gene lookup returns CDR1 SEHNR and CDR2 FQNEAQ (reference sequence). CDR3 size: 16 residues.

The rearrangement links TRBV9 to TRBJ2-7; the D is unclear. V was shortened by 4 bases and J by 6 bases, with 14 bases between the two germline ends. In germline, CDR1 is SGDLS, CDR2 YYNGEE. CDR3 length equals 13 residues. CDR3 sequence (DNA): TGTGCCAGCAGCCCAGGCCCGGTCGTCGAGCAGTACTTC. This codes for CASSPGPVVEQYF.

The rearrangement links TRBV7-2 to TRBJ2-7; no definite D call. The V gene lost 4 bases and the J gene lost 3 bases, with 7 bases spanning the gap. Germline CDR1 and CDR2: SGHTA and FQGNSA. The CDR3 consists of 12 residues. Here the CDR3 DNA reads TGTGCCAGCAGCTCTTCGTACTACGAGCAGTACTTC. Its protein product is CASSSSYYEQYF.

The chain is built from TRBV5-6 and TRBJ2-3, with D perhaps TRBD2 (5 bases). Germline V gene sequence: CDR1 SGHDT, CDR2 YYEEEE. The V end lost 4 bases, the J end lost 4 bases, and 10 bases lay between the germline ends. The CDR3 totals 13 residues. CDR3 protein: CASSQPGSDTQYF. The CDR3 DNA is TGTGCCAGCAGCCAACCGGGGTCAGATACGCAGTATTTT.

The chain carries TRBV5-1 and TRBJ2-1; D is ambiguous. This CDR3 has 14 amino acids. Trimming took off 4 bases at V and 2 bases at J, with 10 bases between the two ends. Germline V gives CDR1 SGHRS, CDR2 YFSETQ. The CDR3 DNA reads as TGCGCCAGCAGCCCCCGAGGACCCTACAATGAGCAGTTCTTC. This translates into CASSPRGPYNEQFF.

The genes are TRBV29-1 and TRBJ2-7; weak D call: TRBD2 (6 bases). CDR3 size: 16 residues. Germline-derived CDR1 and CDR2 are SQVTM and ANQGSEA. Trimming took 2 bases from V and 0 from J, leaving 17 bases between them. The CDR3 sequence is CSVEWNLRGSSYEQYF. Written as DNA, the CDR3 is TGCAGCGTTGAATGGAATTTGCGGGGTAGCTCCTACGAGCAGTACTTC.

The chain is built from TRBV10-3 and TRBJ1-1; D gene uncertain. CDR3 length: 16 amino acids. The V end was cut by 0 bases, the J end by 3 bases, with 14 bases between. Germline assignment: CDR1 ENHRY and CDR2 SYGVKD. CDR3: CAISESGLFGDTEAFF. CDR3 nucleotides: TGTGCCATCAGTGAGTCAGGGTTGTTTGGGGACACTGAAGCTTTCTTT.

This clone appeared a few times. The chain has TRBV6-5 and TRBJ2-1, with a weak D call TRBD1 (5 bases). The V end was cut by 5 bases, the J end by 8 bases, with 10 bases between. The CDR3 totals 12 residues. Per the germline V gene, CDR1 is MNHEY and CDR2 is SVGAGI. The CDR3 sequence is CASSQGTDEQFF. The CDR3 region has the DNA TGTGCCAGCAGTCAGGGTACAGATGAGCAGTTCTTC.

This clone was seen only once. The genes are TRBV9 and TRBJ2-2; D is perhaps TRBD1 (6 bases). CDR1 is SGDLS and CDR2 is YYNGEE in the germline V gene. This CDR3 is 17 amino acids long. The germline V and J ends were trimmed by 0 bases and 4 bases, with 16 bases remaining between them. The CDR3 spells CASSVEGVTTFTGELFF. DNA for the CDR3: TGTGCCAGCAGCGTAGAGGGGGTGACCACCTTCACCGGGGAGCTGTTTTTT.

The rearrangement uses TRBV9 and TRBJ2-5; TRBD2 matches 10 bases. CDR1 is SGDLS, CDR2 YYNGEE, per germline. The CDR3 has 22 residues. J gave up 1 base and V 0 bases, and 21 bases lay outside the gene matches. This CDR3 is CASSVAPRTSGVPDLGQETQYF. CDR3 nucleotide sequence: TGTGCCAGCAGCGTAGCTCCAAGGACTAGCGGCGTCCCGGATTTGGGCCAAGAGACCCAGTACTTC.

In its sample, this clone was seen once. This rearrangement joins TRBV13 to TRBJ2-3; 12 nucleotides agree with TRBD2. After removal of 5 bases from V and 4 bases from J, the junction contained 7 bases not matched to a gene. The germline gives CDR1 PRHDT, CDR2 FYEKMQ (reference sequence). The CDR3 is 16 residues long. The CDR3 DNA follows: TGTGCCAGCAGCCGTCCTAGCGGGGGGGCCGCAGATACGCAGTATTTT. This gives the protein CASSRPSGGAADTQYF.

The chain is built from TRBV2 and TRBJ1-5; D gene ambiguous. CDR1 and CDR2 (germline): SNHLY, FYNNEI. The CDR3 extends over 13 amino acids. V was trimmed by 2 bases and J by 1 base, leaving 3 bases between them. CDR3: CASSESSNQPQHF. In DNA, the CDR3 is TGTGCCAGCAGTGAATCCAGCAATCAGCCCCAGCATTTT.

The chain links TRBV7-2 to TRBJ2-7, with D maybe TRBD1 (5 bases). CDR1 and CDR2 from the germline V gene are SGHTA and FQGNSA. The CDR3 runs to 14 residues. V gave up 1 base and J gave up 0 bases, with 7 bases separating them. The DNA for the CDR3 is TGTGCCAGCAGCTTAGACACAGGCTCCTACGAGCAGTACTTC. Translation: CASSLDTGSYEQYF.

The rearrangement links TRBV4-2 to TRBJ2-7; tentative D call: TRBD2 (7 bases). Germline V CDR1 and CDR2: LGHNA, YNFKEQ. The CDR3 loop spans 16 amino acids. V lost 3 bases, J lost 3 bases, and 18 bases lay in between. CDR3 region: CASSQEVGGANYEQYF. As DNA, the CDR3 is TGTGCCAGCAGCCAGGAGGTAGGGGGGGCGAACTACGAGCAGTACTTC.

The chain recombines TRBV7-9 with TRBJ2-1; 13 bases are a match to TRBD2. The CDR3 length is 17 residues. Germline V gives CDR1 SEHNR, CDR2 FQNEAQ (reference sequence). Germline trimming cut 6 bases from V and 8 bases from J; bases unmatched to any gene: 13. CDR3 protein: CASRSLAGGRLGDEQFF. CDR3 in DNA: TGTGCCAGCAGGTCACTAGCGGGAGGGAGGCTTGGCGATGAGCAGTTCTTC. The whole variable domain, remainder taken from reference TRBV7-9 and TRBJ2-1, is DTGVSQNPRHKITKRGQNVTFRCDPISEHNRLYWYRQTLGQGPEFLTYFQNEAQLEKSRLLSDRFSAERPKGSFSTLEIQRTEQGDSAMYLCASRSLAGGRLGDEQFFGPGTRLTVL.

The CDR3, as DNA: TGTGCCAGCAGACAGGCAACTAATGAAAAACTGTTTTTT. Translation gives CASRQATNEKLFF. The V call is TRBV7-9, the J call TRBJ1-4, with D possibly TRBD1 on 5 matching bases. The ends were cut back, 6 bases at V and 0 bases at J, with 5 bases in the middle. The CDR3 is 13 residues long. CDR1 and CDR2 from the germline V gene are SEHNR and FQNEAQ (reference sequence).

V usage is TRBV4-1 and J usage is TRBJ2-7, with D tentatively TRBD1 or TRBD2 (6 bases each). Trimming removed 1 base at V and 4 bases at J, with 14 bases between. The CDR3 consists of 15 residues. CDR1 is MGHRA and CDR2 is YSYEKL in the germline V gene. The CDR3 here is CASSQGRDISYEQYF. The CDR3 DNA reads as TGCGCCAGCAGCCAAGGGAGGGACATATCATACGAGCAGTACTTC.

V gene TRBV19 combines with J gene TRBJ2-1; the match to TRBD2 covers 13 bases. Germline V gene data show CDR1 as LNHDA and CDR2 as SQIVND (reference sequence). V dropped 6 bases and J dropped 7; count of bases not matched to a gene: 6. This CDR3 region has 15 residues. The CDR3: CASSLGTSGVNEQFF. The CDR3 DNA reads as TGTGCCAGTAGCCTCGGGACTAGCGGGGTTAATGAGCAGTTCTTC.

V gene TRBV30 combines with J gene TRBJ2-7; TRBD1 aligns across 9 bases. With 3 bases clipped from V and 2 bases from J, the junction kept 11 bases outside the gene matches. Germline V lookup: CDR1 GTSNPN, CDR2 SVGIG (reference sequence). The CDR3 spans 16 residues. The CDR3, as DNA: TGTGCCTGGAGCGAAACCGGGACAGGGAGAACCTACGAGCAGTACTTC. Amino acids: CAWSETGTGRTYEQYF.